This T cell receptor (beta chain) derives from a study of CD8+ T cells in alopecia areata. For the study at large: Skin was taken from 6-12-month-old C3H/HeJ graft donors that had spontaneous alopecia and grafted onto roughly 6-10-week-old female C3H/HeJ mice.

The ends lost 4 bases at V and 0 bases at J; junction bases unmatched: 4. Germline assignment: CDR1 NNHDY and CDR2 SYVADS. This CDR3 region has 15 residues. A panel of CD4, CD8alpha, NKG2D, NKG2ACE and other markers served to sort pooled cutaneous lymph node cells. Following extraction, RNA underwent reverse transcription to cDNA, which served as the sequencing template. Using immunoSEQ multiplex PCR, the repertoire was profiled, and TCRdb retains in-frame clones only, with some absent. The sample shows 250,000 or so clones, none of them appearing just once. To note about this clone: Gene names follow the mouse nomenclature. Sequencing ends 4 residues short of the CDR3 end; the germline J gene provides the rest. This CDR3 is also generated by other DNA sequences in the sample.

V is TRBV13-3 and J is TRBJ2-3, with 8 bases matching TRBD2. This receptor was identified in a C3H/HeJ mouse with alopecia areata. The MHC haplotype of this mouse line is H2-k. The sequencing sample was made of CD4+ T cells sorted from a lymph node. The CDR3 is CASSRTGSSAETLYF. The DNA read from the CDR3 is TGTGCCAGCAGTCGGACTGGGTCTAGTGCAGAA.